A selection of T cell receptor beta chains follows, all from one sample in a study of shared clonotypes between healthy human individuals. Profiling relied on immunoSEQ multiplex PCR, and the TCRdb table lists in-frame clones only, not all of them. The profile shows hundreds of thousands of clones, about 96% of them singletons. Material: memory CD8+ T cells sorted from blood. These receptors were collected from a young man in good health. The CDR3 runs from the conserved cysteine through the conserved F or W. D genes are given only for firm matches. Part of the rows lack a size; the others show once, few, many or a class for expanded clones.

clone_size d_call j_call v_call cdr3_nt cdr3_aa
- - TRBJ2-2 TRBV27 TGTGCCAGCAGTCCCTACCCCGGACGCACCGGGGAGCTGTTTTTT CASSPYPGRTGELFF
- TRBD2 TRBJ2-1 TRBV4-2 TGTGCCAGCAGCCAAGCTCTACTAGCGGCCAATGAGCAGTTCTTC CASSQALLAANEQFF
- TRBD1 TRBJ1-5 TRBV19 TGTGCCAGTAGTAGGAGACAGGGGGGTAATCAGCCCCAGCATTTT CASSRRQGGNQPQHF
- TRBD1 TRBJ2-3 TRBV5-1 TGCGCCAGCAGCTTGAATTCGGGACAGGCCAGGACAGATACGCAGTATTTT CASSLNSGQARTDTQYF
- - TRBJ1-2 TRBV5-6 TGTGCCAGCAGCTTGGTAGGTTATGAATATGGCTACACCTTC CASSLVGYEYGYTF
- - TRBJ2-3 TRBV6-1 TGTGCCAGCACAGGCGGGATAGATACGCAGTATTTT CASTGGIDTQYF
- - TRBJ1-2 TRBV28 TGTGCCAGCAGCCGCTCGGACAACTATGGCTACACCTTC CASSRSDNYGYTF
- - TRBJ2-5 TRBV25-1 TGTGCCAGCAGTGATTCTTGGACGGAGACCCAGTACTTC CASSDSWTETQYF
- - TRBJ2-6 TRBV19 TGTGCCAGTAGTATTGGCGGTCTGAAGGCCAACGTCCTGACTTTC CASSIGGLKANVLTF
- - TRBJ2-3 TRBV29-1 TGCAGCGCTGGTTATACGCAGTATTTT CSAGYTQYF
once - TRBJ2-3 TRBV29-1 TGCAGCGTTGAGGAGTTGGGGGCCGCCGACGCTTATACGCAGTATTTT CSVEELGAADAYTQYF
- - TRBJ1-1 TRBV7-9 TGTGCCAGCAGCTCAAGACCGGGGGGGACTGAAGCTTTCTTT CASSSRPGGTEAFF
- TRBD1 TRBJ2-7 TRBV6-5 TGTGCCAGCAGTTACCGGACAGGCTCCTACGAGCAGTACTTC CASSYRTGSYEQYF
- TRBD1 TRBJ2-2 TRBV14 TGTGCCAGCAGCCACCGGATATGGGACAGGGACACCGGGGAGCTGTTTTTT CASSHRIWDRDTGELFF
once - TRBJ1-2 TRBV9 TGTGCCAGCAGCGTACGCGGGACCGATGGCTACACCTTC CASSVRGTDGYTF
- TRBD1 TRBJ2-2 TRBV7-6 TGTGCCAGCAGCTTAGCGCTAGGGGGCTTTCGTAACAACGGGGAGCTGTTTTTT CASSLALGGFRNNGELFF
- TRBD1 TRBJ1-4 TRBV7-9 TGTGCCAGCAGCTCTCTTTTTCCGGGACAGGGCGGAGAAAAACTGTTTTTT CASSSLFPGQGGEKLFF
once TRBD2 TRBJ2-1 TRBV11-2 TGTGCCAGCAGCCTCCCCCGACTAGCGGGCAATGAGCAGTTCTTC CASSLPRLAGNEQFF
- - TRBJ2-1 TRBV5-5 TGTGCCAGCAGCTTTGGGCCAAACGATGAGCAGTTCTTC CASSFGPNDEQFF
- - TRBJ2-3 TRBV9 TGTGCCAGCAGCGTGGGCACAGATACGCAGTATTTT CASSVGTDTQYF
once - TRBJ2-5 TRBV28 TGTGCCAGCAGTTTCCCCGGGTCCTCGGAGACCCAGTACTTC CASSFPGSSETQYF
- TRBD2 TRBJ2-1 TRBV29-1 TGCAGCGTTTGGACTAGCGGTGGAAGTGAGCAGTTCTTC CSVWTSGGSEQFF
once - TRBJ1-2 TRBV7-9 TGTGCCAGCAGCTTAAAGTCGACACTCTATGGCTACACCTTC CASSLKSTLYGYTF
- - TRBJ2-7 TRBV28 TGTGCCAGCAGACCCTACAGGGCCCCCTACGAGCAGTACTTC CASRPYRAPYEQYF
once TRBD2 TRBJ2-2 TRBV5-4 TGTGCCAGCAGCTTGGGGACTAGCGGGGGAAACACCGGGGAGCTGTTTTTT CASSLGTSGGNTGELFF
- - TRBJ2-7 TRBV28 TGTGCCAGCAGCCGAGACTTACAGGACCTCGACGAGCAGTACTTC CASSRDLQDLDEQYF
- - TRBJ1-2 TRBV28 TGTGCCAGCAGTTTAACAGAAAACTATGGCTACACCTTC CASSLTENYGYTF
- TRBD2 TRBJ2-1 TRBV4-2 TGTGCCAGCAGCGTTTTGCCCCGGACTAGCTGGGGGGATGAGCAGTTCTTC CASSVLPRTSWGDEQFF
- - TRBJ2-1 TRBV6-5 TGTGCCAGCAGTTACTCTGGGGCCAATGAGCAGTTCTTC CASSYSGANEQFF
- - TRBJ2-3 TRBV10-2 TGCGCCAGCAGTGAGCAGCGGACCACAGATACGCAGTATTTT CASSEQRTTDTQYF
- TRBD2 TRBJ2-1 TRBV13 TGTGCCAGCAGCTTACGCGGGAGGGGTACCAATGAGCAGTTCTTC CASSLRGRGTNEQFF
- TRBD1 TRBJ2-7 TRBV6-1 TGTGCCAGCGGATCCCGGGACAGCTCCTACGAGCAGTACTTC CASGSRDSSYEQYF
- - TRBJ2-7 TRBV7-3 TGTGCCAGCAGCCACTTACGGGGGACAACCTACGAGCAGTACTTC CASSHLRGTTYEQYF
- - TRBJ2-1 TRBV6-5 TGTGCCAGCAGTTACGGCGGCGGGAATGAGCAGTTCTTC CASSYGGGNEQFF
- TRBD1 TRBJ1-4 TRBV30 TGTGCCTGGGGACACTCCATGGGACCGGGACAGATTCACCCGCAGACTAATGAAAAACTGTTTTTT CAWGHSMGPGQIHPQTNEKLFF